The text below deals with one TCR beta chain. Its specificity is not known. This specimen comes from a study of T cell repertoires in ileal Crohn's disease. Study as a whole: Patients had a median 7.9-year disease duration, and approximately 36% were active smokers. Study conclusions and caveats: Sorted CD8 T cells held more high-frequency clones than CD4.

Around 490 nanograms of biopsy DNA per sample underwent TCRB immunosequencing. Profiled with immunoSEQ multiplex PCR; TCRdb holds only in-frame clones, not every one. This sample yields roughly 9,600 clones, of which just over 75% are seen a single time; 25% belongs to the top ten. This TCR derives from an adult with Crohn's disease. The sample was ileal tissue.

The CDR3: CASSARLAGNPRADTQYF. CDR3 in DNA: TGTGCCAGCAGTGCTCGACTAGCGGGTAACCCTCGGGCAGATACGCAGTATTTT. The chain joins TRBV6-1 to TRBJ2-3, with 10 bases fitting TRBD2. The CDR3 spans 18 residues. J gave up 4 bases and V 4 bases, and 14 bases lay outside the gene matches. Germline-derived CDR1 and CDR2 are MNHNS and SASEGT.